A single sample is the source of the 27 T cell receptor beta chains below, sequenced in a study of cytomegalovirus exposure and HLA in healthy donors. This PCR relied on a set of 60 Vbeta primers and 13 Jbeta primers. Some clones are missing from TCRdb's copy, which holds only in-frame ones; the method was immunoSEQ multiplex PCR. The data hold about 150,000 clones, with roughly 83% observed a single time. Sequencing was performed on PBMCs. All receptors derive from a middle-aged man in good health and CMV-seronegative.

The chain couples TRBV6-5 to TRBJ1-4, with D tentatively TRBD1 (5 bases). Germline CDR1 is MNHEY and CDR2 is SVGAGI. Trimming removed 6 bases from V and 7 bases from J, with 18 bases in between. The CDR3 totals 15 residues. The CDR3 sequence: CASSSGGFSPEKLFF. The DNA of the CDR3 is TGTGCCAGCAGCTCCGGGGGTTTCAGCCCTGAAAAACTGTTTTTT.

The chain employs TRBV5-1 and TRBJ1-2, with 9 positions matching TRBD1. The V segment lost 4 bases and the J segment 3 bases; nucleotides outside the gene matches: 4. Germline V gene sequence: CDR1 SGHRS, CDR2 YFSETQ. The CDR3 runs to 14 residues. The DNA for the CDR3 is TGCGCCAGCAGCCCCCGGACAGGGGACTATGGCTACACCTTC. This sequence encodes CASSPRTGDYGYTF.

The chain employs TRBV12-5 and TRBJ2-1, with TRBD2 matching 8 bases. This CDR3 region has 14 residues. Germline lookup yields CDR1 LGHNT and CDR2 FRNRAP. The J segment lost 3 bases and the V segment lost 5 bases, leaving 3 bases of the junction unmatched. DNA for the CDR3: TGTGCTAGTGGTGGGACTAGTTTCTACAATGAGCAGTTCTTC. This sequence encodes CASGGTSFYNEQFF.

The rearrangement uses TRBV25-1 and TRBJ2-7, with D unclear. Germline values: CDR1 MGHDK, CDR2 SYGVNS. V lost 1 base and J 7 bases, leaving 14 bases between the germline ends. The CDR3 is made up of 14 amino acids. The CDR3 loop is CASSELETSGEQYF. The CDR3 DNA follows: TGTGCCAGCAGTGAATTGGAGACCTCCGGGGAGCAGTACTTC.

The chain combines TRBV7-9 with TRBJ2-5, with 7 bases lining up with TRBD2. The end of the DNA aligns better with TRBJ2-7, so the J call may be wrong. The length of the CDR3 is 13 residues. Germline CDR1 SEHNR, CDR2 FQNEAQ (reference sequence). This CDR3 is CASRDRDYYEQYF. DNA of the CDR3: TGTGCCAGCAGGGACCGGGACTATTACGAGCAGTACTTC.

The chain links TRBV6-4 to TRBJ2-1, with D perhaps TRBD2 (6 bases). CDR1 and CDR2 (germline): MRHNA, SNTAGT. V was pared by 4 bases and J by 4 bases, with 11 bases between. This CDR3 is 14 amino acids long. The CDR3 here is CASSAGAGYNEQFF. The CDR3 bases are TGTGCCAGCAGTGCCGGAGCGGGTTACAATGAGCAGTTCTTC.

This clone has a handful of counts. The chain recombines TRBV4-1 with TRBJ2-1; 15 bases line up with TRBD2. V lost 4 bases and J lost 9; bases outside the gene matches: 7. There are 16 residues in the CDR3. Per germline, CDR1 MGHRA and CDR2 YSYEKL. The CDR3 protein is CASSLRTSGRALEQFF. The CDR3, as DNA: TGCGCCAGCAGCCTTCGGACTAGCGGGAGGGCCCTTGAGCAGTTCTTC.

The chain links TRBV27 to TRBJ1-1, with D tentatively TRBD1 (6 bases). Trimming shortened V by 2 bases and J by 4 bases, and 17 bases separated the two germline ends. This CDR3 region has 16 residues. Looked up from germline, CDR1 is MNHEY and CDR2 is SMNVEV (reference sequence). As DNA, the CDR3 is TGTGCCAGCAGTTTAGATTTGAGGGGGAGGGGCACTGAAGCTTTCTTT. Amino acid sequence: CASSLDLRGRGTEAFF.

The chain employs TRBV28 and TRBJ1-2; D not resolved. CDR3 length: 11 residues. V was trimmed by 7 bases and J by 3 bases, leaving 6 bases between them. Germline values: CDR1 MDHEN, CDR2 SYDVKM. In nucleotides, the CDR3 is TGTGCCAGCACTACGTACTATGGCTACACCTTC. Translation: CASTTYYGYTF.

V gene TRBV25-1 combines with J gene TRBJ1-2; D gene ambiguous. Trimming removed 4 bases at V and 5 bases at J, with 11 bases between. CDR3 length: 13 amino acids. From germline, CDR1 is MGHDK and CDR2 SYGVNS. The CDR3 nucleotides read TGTGCCAGCAGTGCAACCCTAGGATATGGCTACACCTTC. Its translation is CASSATLGYGYTF.

This sequence joins TRBV2 and TRBJ2-7; D is uncertain. CDR1 and CDR2 from the germline V gene are SNHLY and FYNNEI. This CDR3 region has 12 residues. The V end was cut by 6 bases, the J end by 4 bases, with 10 bases between. CDR3 amino acids: CASRQTPYEQYF. For the CDR3, the DNA is TGTGCCAGCAGGCAGACTCCTTACGAGCAGTACTTC.

V is TRBV11-2 and J is TRBJ2-7; 13 bases line up with TRBD2. This CDR3 has 15 amino acids. Germline V gives CDR1 SGHAT, CDR2 FQNNGV. The V segment lost 1 base and the J segment 4 bases; nucleotides outside the gene matches: 1. DNA of the CDR3: TGTGCCAGCAGCTTAGGGACTAGCGGGAGTTACGAGCAGTACTTC. Its translation: CASSLGTSGSYEQYF.

The V gene is TRBV6-1, the J gene TRBJ2-6, with D unclear. Germline values: CDR1 MNHNS, CDR2 SASEGT. The CDR3 sequence is 15 residues long. Trimming took off 3 bases at V and 1 base at J, with 7 bases between the two ends. In DNA form, the CDR3 reads TGTGCCAGCAGTGACAGCGTGTCTGGGGCCAACGTCCTGACTTTC. The encoded protein is CASSDSVSGANVLTF.

CDR3 residues: CASSRTGLFTDTQYF. The CDR3 nucleotides read TGTGCCAGCAGTCGGACAGGTCTTTTCACAGATACGCAGTATTTT. This chain links TRBV28 with TRBJ2-3; 7 bases agree with TRBD1. Germline V gives CDR1 MDHEN, CDR2 SYDVKM. CDR3 length: 15 residues. Trimming cost V 5 bases and J 2 bases; bases outside gene matches: 7.

The chain joins TRBV10-3 to TRBJ2-2, with 10 bases aligning to TRBD2. This CDR3 is 15 amino acids long. V shed 7 bases and J 5 bases; nucleotides not matched to a gene: 7. Germline CDR1 and CDR2: ENHRY and SYGVKD. This CDR3 is CAIKESGRETGELFF. CDR3 nucleotide sequence: TGTGCCATCAAGGAGAGCGGGAGGGAAACCGGGGAGCTGTTTTTT.

This clone was seen only once. The rearrangement uses TRBV19 and TRBJ2-3, with 7 bases aligning to TRBD2. CDR1 is LNHDA, CDR2 SQIVND, per germline (reference sequence). CDR3 size: 16 residues. Trimming removed 6 bases from V and 0 bases from J; junction bases left unmatched: 9. CDR3 nucleotide sequence: TGTGCCAGTAGCCACTGGGGGGGACCGAGCACAGATACGCAGTATTTT. Translating gives CASSHWGGPSTDTQYF. Filled out from reference TRBV19 and TRBJ2-3, the complete variable domain reads DGGITQSPKYLFRKEGQNVTLSCEQNLNHDAMYWYRQDPGQGLRLIYYSQIVNDFQKGDIAEGYSVSREKKESFPLTVTSAQKNPTAFYLCASSHWGGPSTDTQYFGPGTRLTVL.

The sample holds one count of this clone. The chain couples TRBV11-2 to TRBJ2-3; TRBD2 matches at 8 bases. Germline lookup yields CDR1 SGHAT and CDR2 FQNNGV. CDR3 length: 14 residues. V shed 7 bases, J shed 2 bases, and the junction held 5 bases outside the gene matches. CDR3 bases: TGTGCCAGCACCCCACTAGCGGCCACAGATACGCAGTATTTT. Translating gives CASTPLAATDTQYF.

This chain uses TRBV27 with TRBJ2-7; D perhaps matches TRBD2 (5 bases). Trimming took 5 bases from V and 2 from J, leaving 13 bases between them. The CDR3 consists of 14 residues. Germline V CDR1 and CDR2: MNHEY, SMNVEV (reference sequence). The CDR3 coding sequence is TGTGCCAGCAGTCCTGACGGGGAGACCTACGAGCAGTACTTC. It specifies CASSPDGETYEQYF.

The rearrangement joins TRBV5-1 to TRBJ2-3; D is perhaps TRBD1 (6 bases). CDR1 and CDR2 from the germline V gene are SGHRS and YFSETQ. V lost 0 bases to trimming and J lost 3 bases, with 11 bases between them. There are 15 residues in the CDR3. As DNA, the CDR3 is TGCGCCAGCAGCTTGGTGGGGGCGAGTACAGATACGCAGTATTTT. Residues: CASSLVGASTDTQYF.

The CDR3 coding sequence is TGTGCCAGCAGTTATTATAGCGTCACCGGGGAGCTGTTTTTT. Amino acids: CASSYYSVTGELFF. The V gene is TRBV6-5, the J gene TRBJ2-2; TRBD2 is a possible D gene (5 bases). V lost 3 bases and J 4 bases, leaving 9 bases between the germline ends. The germline CDR1 and CDR2 sequences are MNHEY and SVGAGI. The CDR3 has 14 residues.

The V and J genes are TRBV29-1 and TRBJ2-7, with TRBD1 identical over 8 bases. CDR3 length equals 12 residues. CDR1 and CDR2 from the germline V gene are SQVTM and ANQGSEA. V shed 4 bases and J 6 bases; nucleotides not matched to a gene: 5. The CDR3 DNA sequence: TGCAGCGTTGTATTCGACAGGGGCGAGCAGTACTTC. Translating it yields CSVVFDRGEQYF.

This clone showed up just a few times. The rearrangement links TRBV7-6 to TRBJ2-7, with 7 bases identical to TRBD1. The CDR3 is 13 amino acids. Trimming cost V 10 bases and J 0 bases; bases outside gene matches: 6. Germline CDR1 is SGHVS and CDR2 is FNYEAQ. The DNA of the CDR3 is TGTGCCACACAGGGGCGATCCTCCTACGAGCAGTACTTC. Its protein is CATQGRSSYEQYF.

The chain is built from TRBV14 and TRBJ2-3, with D possibly matching TRBD2 (6 bases). V shed 1 base and J shed 0 bases, with 11 bases lying between them. Germline CDR1 SGHDN, CDR2 FVKESK. This CDR3 spans 16 amino acids. This CDR3 reads CASSQGSAGSTDTQYF. CDR3 nucleotide sequence: TGTGCCAGCAGCCAAGGTTCCGCGGGGAGCACAGATACGCAGTATTTT.

About this clone itself: Other DNA sequences in the same sample also yield this CDR3. The rearrangement links TRBV6-1 to TRBJ2-5; 14 bases are shared with TRBD2. After removal of 4 bases from V and 2 bases from J, the junction contained 0 bases not matched to a gene. The CDR3 totals 15 residues. In germline, CDR1 is MNHNS, CDR2 SASEGT. CDR3 residues: CASSGLAGGQETQYF. The CDR3 coding sequence is TGTGCCAGCAGTGGACTAGCGGGAGGGCAAGAGACCCAGTACTTC.

This clone turned up a few times. J is TRBJ2-2 and V is TRBV5-1, with 8 positions matching TRBD2. The V gene end was trimmed by 6 bases and the J gene end by 5 bases; junction bases not matched to a gene: 6. The CDR3 loop spans 14 amino acids. CDR1 and CDR2 (germline): SGHRS, YFSETQ. The CDR3 coding sequence is TGCGCCAGCACGGGTGGGACTAGTACCGGGGAGCTGTTTTTT. This encodes CASTGGTSTGELFF.

The rearrangement joins TRBV2 to TRBJ2-7, with D possibly matching TRBD1 (7 bases). CDR3 size: 15 residues. Trimming left V 7 bases short and J 0 bases short, with 16 bases between. In germline, CDR1 is SNHLY, CDR2 FYNNEI. The CDR3 DNA reads TGTGCCAGCACGGCGGGACAGTGGAGCTCCTACGAGCAGTACTTC. Translating it yields CASTAGQWSSYEQYF.

This sequence joins TRBV6-1 and TRBJ2-3; 7 nucleotides agree with TRBD1. Germline CDR1 MNHNS, CDR2 SASEGT. The CDR3 covers 15 residues. V lost 3 bases to trimming and J lost 1 base; unmatched junction nucleotides: 4. The CDR3 loop is CASSDRTGRTDTQYF. The CDR3 DNA follows: TGTGCCAGCAGTGACCGGACAGGCCGCACAGATACGCAGTATTTT.